This T cell receptor (beta chain) was found in a study of sequential checkpoint blockade in melanoma. Study background: Maintenance nivolumab came after either treatment sequence. After nivolumab or ipilimumab alone, about two dozen patients had week-13 rebiopsies. General study findings and limits: Tumor T-cell fraction and clonality correlated with PD-L1 and CD8+ counts. Clinical benefit was about 30 times likelier when tumor T-cell fraction and clonality increased.

Trimming removed 3 bases at V and 2 bases at J, with 6 bases between. The CDR3 is 13 amino acids. Germline V CDR1 and CDR2: MNHGY, SAAAGT. This sample's treatment: randomized to nivolumab then ipilimumab (arm A) or the reverse (arm B). There are many counts of this clone. As yet, its antigen is unknown. Using immunoSEQ multiplex PCR, the repertoire was profiled, and TCRdb retains in-frame clones only, with some absent. The table lists 4,500 to 6,500 clones, around a fifth of them singletons. The sample was tumor tissue (inferred from file names), taken from a patient given nivolumab and ipilimumab in sequence. The rearrangement uses TRBV6-8 and TRBJ2-3; D is undetermined. This receptor was obtained from a human donor with melanoma. The CDR3 spells CASSYHNTDTQYF. The CDR3, as DNA: TGTGCCAGCAGTTATCATAACACAGATACGCAGTATTTT.